This T cell receptor (beta chain) was observed in a study of T-cell memory formation after mild COVID-19. J gave up 2 bases and V 4 bases, and 12 bases lay outside the gene matches. Germline V lookup: CDR1 SEHNR, CDR2 FQNEAQ (reference sequence). This CDR3 contains 19 residues. TCR alpha and TCR beta cDNA libraries with sample barcodes and UMIs came from 5'RACE using constant-segment primers. From the 5' RACE reads, TCRdb called clonotypes with MiXCR, one entry per CDR3 protein. In the table there are 560,000 or so distinct CDR3 sequences, roughly a sixth of which are singletons. General study points: There were some responding clones in pre-infection memory, which suggested that cross-reactive memory had joined. Balance between CD4 and CD8 was seen in clones contracting day 15 to 85, and a CD4+ lean was seen in later expanders. Clonal second-wave expansions that peaked on day 37 had unconfirmed SARS-CoV-2 specificity.

Points on this clonotype: Its antigen remains unidentified.

The chain joins TRBV7-9 to TRBJ1-4; 11 bases align to TRBD1. This sequence originates from an adult woman who had mild COVID-19 (a few samples of this study predate the infection). Cell type and time point are not known. Source material: PBMCs or a T cell subset sorted from them (not recorded which). CDR3 coding DNA: TGTGCCAGCAGCTCCCGGGGGACAGGGGGACTTTCGACTAATGAAAAACTGTTTTTT. Its translation is CASSSRGTGGLSTNEKLFF.